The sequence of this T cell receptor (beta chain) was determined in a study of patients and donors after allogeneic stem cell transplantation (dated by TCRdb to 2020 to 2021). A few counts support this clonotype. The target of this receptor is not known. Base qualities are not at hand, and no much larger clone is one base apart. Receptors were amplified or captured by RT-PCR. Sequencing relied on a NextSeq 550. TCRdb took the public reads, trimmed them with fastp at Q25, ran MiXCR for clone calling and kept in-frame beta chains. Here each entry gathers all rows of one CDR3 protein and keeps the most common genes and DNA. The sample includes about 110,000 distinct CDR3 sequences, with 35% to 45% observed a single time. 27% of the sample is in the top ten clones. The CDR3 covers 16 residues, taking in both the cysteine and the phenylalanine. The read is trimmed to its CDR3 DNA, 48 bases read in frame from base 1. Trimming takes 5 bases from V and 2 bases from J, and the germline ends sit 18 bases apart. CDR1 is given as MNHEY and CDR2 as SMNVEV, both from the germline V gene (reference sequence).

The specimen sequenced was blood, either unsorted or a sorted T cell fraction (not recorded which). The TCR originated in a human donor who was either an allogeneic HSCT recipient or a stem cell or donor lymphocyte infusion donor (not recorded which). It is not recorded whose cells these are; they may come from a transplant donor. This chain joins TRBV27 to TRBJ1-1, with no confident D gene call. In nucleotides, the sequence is TGTGCCAGCAGTCGGTCGGATCAGTGGGGAAACACTGAAGCTTTCTTT. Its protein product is CASSRSDQWGNTEAFF.